The rows below give T cell receptor beta chains drawn from one sample of a study of T cell responses to AZD1222 COVID-19 vaccine. Sequencing used immunoSEQ multiplex PCR; TCRdb keeps in-frame clones, though not all of them. The sample consists of about 97,000 clones, approximately 90% of them appearing once. The material was peripheral blood, obtained on day 0 of AZD1222 vaccination. Receptor source: an adult in good health. CDR3s include the opening cysteine and the closing phenylalanine or tryptophan. D genes are given only for firm matches. The size entry is marked missing in some rows and otherwise reads once, few, many or a size class.

v_call	d_call	clone_size	j_call	cdr3_aa	cdr3_nt
TRBV10-3	NA	NA	TRBJ2-6	CAIRGKDGQSPLSGANVLTF	TGTGCCATCAGGGGGAAGGACGGACAGTCCCCTCTCTCTGGGGCCAACGTCCTGACTTTC
TRBV28	NA	NA	TRBJ1-5	CASRTGYNQPQHF	TGTGCCAGCAGAACAGGGTACAATCAGCCCCAGCATTTT
TRBV28	NA	NA	TRBJ2-1	CASQTAGEVGYNEQFF	TGTGCCAGCCAGACGGCCGGGGAGGTTGGCTACAATGAGCAGTTCTTC
TRBV9	NA	NA	TRBJ1-1	CASSEEQGTRVYTEAFF	TGTGCCAGCAGCGAGGAACAGGGCACACGGGTCTACACTGAAGCTTTCTTT
TRBV6-5	TRBD2	NA	TRBJ2-3	CASSYSLAGALSTQYF	TGTGCCAGCAGTTACTCCCTAGCGGGGGCGCTGAGTACGCAGTATTTT
TRBV7-8	NA	NA	TRBJ2-7	CASSLTGAIEQYF	TGTGCCAGCAGCTTAACGGGGGCGATCGAGCAGTACTTC
TRBV5-1	NA	NA	TRBJ1-2	CASSPGREYGYTF	TGCGCCAGCAGCCCCGGACGGGAGTATGGCTACACCTTC
TRBV10-3	TRBD1	NA	TRBJ2-1	CAIGGTGWDEQFF	TGTGCCATCGGTGGGACAGGGTGGGATGAGCAGTTCTTC
TRBV28	NA	NA	TRBJ1-5	CASSSISSGLKNQPQHF	TGTGCCAGCAGTTCAATCTCCTCGGGACTTAAGAATCAGCCCCAGCATTTT
TRBV24-1	TRBD2	NA	TRBJ2-1	CATSDPSGGFRNEQFF	TGTGCCACCAGTGACCCTAGCGGGGGTTTCCGCAATGAGCAGTTCTTC
TRBV15	NA	NA	TRBJ2-7	CATSRERNYEQYF	TGTGCCACCAGCAGAGAGAGAAACTACGAGCAGTACTTC
TRBV7-2	NA	NA	TRBJ1-3	CASSPGRVGSGNTIYF	TGTGCCAGCAGCCCAGGGAGGGTTGGAAGTGGAAACACCATATATTTT
TRBV7-2	NA	NA	TRBJ1-1	CASSLFYGEAFF	TGTGCCAGCAGCTTATTCTATGGGGAAGCTTTCTTT
TRBV19	NA	NA	TRBJ2-1	CASGDLSSYNEQFF	TGTGCCAGCGGGGACCTAAGCTCCTACAATGAGCAGTTCTTC
TRBV7-6	NA	few	TRBJ1-6	CASGAQAHANSPLHF	TGTGCCAGCGGGGCACAGGCCCACGCCAATTCACCCCTCCACTTT
TRBV6-5	NA	NA	TRBJ2-1	CASSIRSSYNEQFF	TGTGCCAGCTCGATCAGGAGCTCCTACAATGAGCAGTTCTTC
TRBV5-4	TRBD2	NA	TRBJ2-6	CASSLYRGGNGANVLTF	TGTGCCAGCAGCTTGTACCGGGGGGGCAATGGGGCCAACGTCCTGACTTTC
TRBV18	TRBD1	NA	TRBJ1-1	CASSPTGTNTEAFF	TGTGCCAGCTCCCCGACAGGGACGAACACTGAAGCTTTCTTT
TRBV6-1	NA	NA	TRBJ1-2	CASSEGGVAGYGYTF	TGTGCCAGCAGTGAGGGGGGGGTGGCTGGCTATGGCTACACCTTC
TRBV18	TRBD1	NA	TRBJ1-1	CASSPGTGGSTEAFF	TGTGCCAGCTCACCCGGAACAGGGGGTAGCACTGAAGCTTTCTTT
TRBV7-3	TRBD2	NA	TRBJ2-3	CASSPTSGSTDTQYF	TGTGCCAGCAGCCCCACTAGCGGAAGCACAGATACGCAGTATTTT
TRBV18	NA	NA	TRBJ1-2	CASSPISGEGYTF	TGTGCCAGCTCACCCATCTCCGGCGAAGGCTACACCTTC
TRBV19	NA	NA	TRBJ1-2	CASRPRTSQGYGYTF	TGTGCCAGTAGGCCCAGGACCTCTCAGGGCTATGGCTACACCTTC
TRBV2	NA	NA	TRBJ2-2	CASSGGGAGTGELFF	TGTGCCAGCAGTGGGGGGGGCGCGGGCACCGGGGAGCTGTTTTTT
TRBV10-3	TRBD2	NA	TRBJ2-7	CAISRWTSANYEQYF	TGTGCCATCAGCCGCTGGACTAGCGCCAACTACGAGCAGTACTTC
TRBV24-1	TRBD1	NA	TRBJ1-2	CATSDPGTGNYGYTF	TGTGCCACCAGTGATCCCGGGACAGGGAACTATGGCTACACCTTC
TRBV27	NA	NA	TRBJ1-4	CASSPSSLHGADEKLFF	TGTGCCAGCAGTCCCTCCTCCCTACACGGAGCGGATGAAAAACTGTTTTTT
TRBV7-2	NA	NA	TRBJ2-7	CASSLDAGEKYF	TGTGCCAGCAGCTTAGATGCCGGGGAGAAGTACTTC
TRBV11-2	NA	NA	TRBJ2-3	CASSLSLGYTDTQYF	TGTGCCAGCAGCTTATCTCTGGGTTACACAGATACGCAGTATTTT